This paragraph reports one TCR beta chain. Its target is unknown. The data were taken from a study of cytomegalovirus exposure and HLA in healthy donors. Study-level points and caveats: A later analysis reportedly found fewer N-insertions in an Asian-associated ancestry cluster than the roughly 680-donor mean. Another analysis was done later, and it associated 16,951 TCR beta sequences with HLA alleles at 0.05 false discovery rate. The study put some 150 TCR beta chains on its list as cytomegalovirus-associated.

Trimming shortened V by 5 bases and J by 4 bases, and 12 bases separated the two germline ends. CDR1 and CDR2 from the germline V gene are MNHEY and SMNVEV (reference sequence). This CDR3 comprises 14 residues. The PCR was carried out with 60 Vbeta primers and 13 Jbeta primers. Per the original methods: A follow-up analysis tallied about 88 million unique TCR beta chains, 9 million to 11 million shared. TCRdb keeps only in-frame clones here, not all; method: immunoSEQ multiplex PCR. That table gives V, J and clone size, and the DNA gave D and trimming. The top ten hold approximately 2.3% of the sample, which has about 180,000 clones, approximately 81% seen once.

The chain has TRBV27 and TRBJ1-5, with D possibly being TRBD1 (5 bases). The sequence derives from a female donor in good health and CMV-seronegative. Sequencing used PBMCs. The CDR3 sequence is CASSVQGFNQPQHF. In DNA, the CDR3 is TGTGCCAGCAGTGTCCAGGGCTTTAATCAGCCCCAGCATTTT.